The next 15 T cell receptor beta chains were all read from a single sample in a study of shared clonotypes between healthy human individuals. Profiling relied on immunoSEQ multiplex PCR, and the TCRdb table lists in-frame clones only, not all of them. Of 450,000 to 500,000 clones detected, around 85% appear once; the ten largest clones hold about 13%. Sequenced: PBMCs. The receptors derive from a woman aged 40 to 50 in good health. Some clones in this sample may be carry-over from other donors' samples.

This chain joins TRBV11-2 and TRBJ2-7; D ambiguous. V was shortened by 6 bases and J by 1 base, with 13 bases between the two germline ends. The CDR3 covers 14 residues. Germline CDR1 and CDR2: SGHAT and FQNNGV. The CDR3 DNA reads as TGTGCCAGCAGGCAATCAGTACGTTCCTACGAGCAGTACTTC. Protein: CASRQSVRSYEQYF.

The J gene is TRBJ2-1, the V gene TRBV7-2; 9 bases agree with TRBD2. V trimming: 5 bases; J trimming: 5 bases; junction bases outside the gene matches: 4. This CDR3 spans 14 amino acids. In germline, CDR1 is SGHTA, CDR2 FQGNSA. For the CDR3, the DNA is TGTGCCAGCAGCCGATCTAGCGGGAACAATGAGCAGTTCTTC. Its translation is CASSRSSGNNEQFF.

Turning to this clone: A read error is the likely source, as a far larger clone sits one nucleotide away. The rearrangement joins TRBV28 to TRBJ1-2; 8 nucleotides align to TRBD1. This CDR3 has 11 amino acids. The germline CDR1 and CDR2 sequences are MDHEN and SYDVKM. In nucleotides, the CDR3 is TGTGTCAGCAGCCAAGACAGGGGCTGCACCTTC. Amino acid sequence: CVSSQDRGCTF.

The chain carries TRBV28 and TRBJ1-1; no clear D. Germline loops: CDR1 MDHEN, CDR2 SYDVKM. V shed 0 bases and J shed 4 bases, with 12 bases lying between them. The CDR3 totals 15 residues. The chain's CDR3 is CASSLWSRRVTEAFF. The CDR3 DNA is TGTGCCAGCAGTTTATGGTCGAGGAGAGTCACTGAAGCTTTCTTT.

This clone was counted once. The chain links TRBV28 to TRBJ2-3; 10 nucleotides agree with TRBD2. J gave up 3 bases and V 5 bases, and 5 bases lay outside the gene matches. This CDR3 region has 15 residues. CDR1 and CDR2 (germline): MDHEN, SYDVKM. The CDR3 region has the DNA TGTGCCAGCAGTCCCAGCGGGAGGGGTACAGATACGCAGTATTTT. Its translation is CASSPSGRGTDTQYF.

The chain carries TRBV28 and TRBJ2-4; weak D call: TRBD1 (6 bases). This CDR3 is built from 15 residues. Germline CDR1 and CDR2: MDHEN and SYDVKM. The germline V and J ends were trimmed by 2 bases and 6 bases, with 14 bases remaining between them. CDR3 nucleotide sequence: TGTGCCAGCAGTTTAAGGGCCAGGGGTGGAAACATTCAGTACTTC. Its translation is CASSLRARGGNIQYF. The variable domain in full, completed from reference TRBV28 and TRBJ2-4, reads DVKVTQSSRYLVKRTGEKVFLECVQDMDHENMFWYRQDPGLGLRLIYFSYDVKMKEKGDIPEGYSVSREKKERFSLILESASTNQTSMYLCASSLRARGGNIQYFGAGTRLSVL.

To note about this clone: With only one base between it and a far larger clone, this is likely a read error. The chain has TRBV28 and TRBJ2-4; 8 bases are shared with TRBD1. The V gene end was trimmed by 4 bases and the J gene end by 6 bases; junction bases not matched to a gene: 8. Per germline, CDR1 MDHEN and CDR2 SYDVKM. The CDR3 is 15 amino acids. The CDR3: CASSSSGTGGNIQYF. In DNA form, the CDR3 reads TGTGCCAGCAGTTCCTCGGGGACAGGAGGAAACATTCAGTACTTC.

As to this clone: This may be a read error, as it is one base from a much larger clone. The rearrangement uses TRBV19 and TRBJ1-2, with D possibly being TRBD1 (5 bases). The V gene lost 2 bases and the J gene lost 8 bases, with 27 bases spanning the gap. Germline assignment: CDR1 LNHDA and CDR2 SQIVND (reference sequence). This CDR3 comprises 18 residues. The DNA of the CDR3 is TGTGCCAGTAGTATATCTTCCCCATTCTCTTTGGACATGGGAGGCTACACCTTC. It codes for CASSISSPFSLDMGGYTF.

A note on this clone: Given a far larger clone just one base away, this is likely a sequencing read error. In DNA, the CDR3 is TGTACCTGGAGTGCTTCGGTAGGTGAGCAGTACTTC. Translated, it gives CTWSASVGEQYF. The chain employs TRBV30 and TRBJ2-7; D ambiguous. CDR1 GTSNPN and CDR2 SVGIG come from the germline V gene (reference sequence). The CDR3 covers 12 residues.

As concerns this clone: A read error is the likely source, as a far larger clone sits one nucleotide away. Within the sample, other DNA sequences also encode this same CDR3. The chain joins TRBV7-9 to TRBJ1-5; 7 positions match TRBD1. After removal of 5 bases from V and 7 bases from J, the junction contained 11 bases not matched to a gene. Per germline, CDR1 SEHNR and CDR2 FQNEAQ (reference sequence). The length of the CDR3 is 15 residues. Here the CDR3 DNA reads TGTGCCAGCAGCCTAGAGGGGACAGCGGGGCAGCCCCAGCATTTT. Protein: CASSLEGTAGQPQHF.

V and J are TRBV5-1 and TRBJ2-5, with D perhaps TRBD1 or TRBD2 (6 bases each). The V gene lost 4 bases and the J gene lost 5 bases, with 18 bases spanning the gap. The CDR3 totals 15 residues. Germline lookup yields CDR1 SGHRS and CDR2 YFSETQ. CDR3 nucleotide sequence: TGCGCCAGCAGCGCGACCATGGGGGGCTGGGAGACCCAGTACTTC. Translated: CASSATMGGWETQYF.

Of note for this clone: A far larger clone is a single base away, which makes a read error likely. This rearrangement joins TRBV29-1 to TRBJ1-2; 9 nucleotides match TRBD1. Per germline, CDR1 SQVTM and CDR2 ANQGSEA. J lost 3 bases, V lost 6 bases, and 8 bases had no gene match. This CDR3 has 14 residues. CDR3 protein: CSVTTGGLYYGYTF. As DNA, the CDR3 is TGCAGCGTGACCACAGGGGGCCTGTACTATGGCTACACCTTC.

Notes on this clone: This likely stems from a read error, as it lies one base from a far larger clone. Other nucleotide sequences from this sample produce the same CDR3. The chain employs TRBV10-1 and TRBJ1-5, with D tentatively TRBD1 (5 bases). Germline lookup yields CDR1 WNHNN and CDR2 SYGVQD (reference sequence). The CDR3 consists of 13 residues. The CDR3 region is CASSTGPNQPQHF. CDR3 bases: TGCGCTAGCAGTACAGGACCCAATCAGCCCCAGCATTTT.

The V and J genes are TRBV5-1 and TRBJ2-3; 7 bases agree with TRBD2. Germline loops: CDR1 SGHRS, CDR2 YFSETQ. This CDR3 is built from 14 residues. The J segment lost 6 bases and the V segment lost 1 base, leaving 5 bases of the junction unmatched. In DNA form, the CDR3 reads TGCGCCAGCAGCTTGTTAGGACTAGAGGATACGCAGTATTTT. Translation: CASSLLGLEDTQYF.

The gene calls are TRBV2 and TRBJ1-5, with unresolved D. Germline V gene lookup returns CDR1 SNHLY and CDR2 FYNNEI. The CDR3 is made up of 13 amino acids. Deletions cut 4 bases from V and 7 bases from J, with 11 bases between. CDR3 nucleotide sequence: TGTGCCAGCAGTGTGTTCCAGTTGCAGCCCCAGCATTTT. Amino acid sequence: CASSVFQLQPQHF.